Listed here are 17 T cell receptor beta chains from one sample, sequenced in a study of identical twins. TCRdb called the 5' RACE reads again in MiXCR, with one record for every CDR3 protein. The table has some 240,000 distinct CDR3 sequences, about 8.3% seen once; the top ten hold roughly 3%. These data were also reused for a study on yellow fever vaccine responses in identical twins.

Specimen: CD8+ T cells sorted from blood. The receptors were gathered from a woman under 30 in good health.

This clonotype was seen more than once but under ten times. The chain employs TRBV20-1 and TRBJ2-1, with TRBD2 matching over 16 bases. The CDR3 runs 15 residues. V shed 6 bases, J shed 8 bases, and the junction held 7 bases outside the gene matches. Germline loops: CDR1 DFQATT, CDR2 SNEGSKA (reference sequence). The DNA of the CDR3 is TGCAGTGCAGCGGGACTAGCGGGGGGGATATATGAGCAGTTCTTC. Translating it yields CSAAGLAGGIYEQFF.

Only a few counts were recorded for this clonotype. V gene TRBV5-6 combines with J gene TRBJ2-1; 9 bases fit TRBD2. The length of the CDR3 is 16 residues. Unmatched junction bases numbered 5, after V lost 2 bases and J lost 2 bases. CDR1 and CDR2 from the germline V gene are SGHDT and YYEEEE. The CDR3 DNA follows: TGTGCCAGCAGCTTTGACGGCGGGGGGGCCTACAATGAGCAGTTCTTC. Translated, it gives CASSFDGGGAYNEQFF.

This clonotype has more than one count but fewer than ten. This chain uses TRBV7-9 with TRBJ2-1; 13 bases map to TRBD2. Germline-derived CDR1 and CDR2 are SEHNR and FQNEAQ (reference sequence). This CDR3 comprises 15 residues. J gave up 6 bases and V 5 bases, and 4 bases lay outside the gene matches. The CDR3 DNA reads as TGTGCCAGCAGCGTAGGACTAGCGGGGGCCAATGAGCAGTTCTTC. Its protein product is CASSVGLAGANEQFF.

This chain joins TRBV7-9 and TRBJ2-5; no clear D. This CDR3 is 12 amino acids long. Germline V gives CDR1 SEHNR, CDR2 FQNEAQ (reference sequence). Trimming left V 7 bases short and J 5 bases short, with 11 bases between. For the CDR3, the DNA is TGTGCCAGCACACCACCGGCGGAGACCCAGTACTTC. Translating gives CASTPPAETQYF.

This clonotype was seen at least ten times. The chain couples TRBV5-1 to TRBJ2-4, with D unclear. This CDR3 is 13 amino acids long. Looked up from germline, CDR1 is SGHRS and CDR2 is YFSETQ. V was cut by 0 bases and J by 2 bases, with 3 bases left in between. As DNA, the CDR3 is TGCGCCAGCAGCTTGGCCCCCAAAAACATTCAGTACTTC. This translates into CASSLAPKNIQYF.

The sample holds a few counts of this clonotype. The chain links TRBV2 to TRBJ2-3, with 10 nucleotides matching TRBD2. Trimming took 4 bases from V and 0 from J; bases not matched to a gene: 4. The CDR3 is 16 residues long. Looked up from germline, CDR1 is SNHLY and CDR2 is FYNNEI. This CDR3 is CASSVRTSGSTDTQYF. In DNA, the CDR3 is TGTGCCAGCAGTGTTCGGACTAGCGGTAGCACAGATACGCAGTATTTT.

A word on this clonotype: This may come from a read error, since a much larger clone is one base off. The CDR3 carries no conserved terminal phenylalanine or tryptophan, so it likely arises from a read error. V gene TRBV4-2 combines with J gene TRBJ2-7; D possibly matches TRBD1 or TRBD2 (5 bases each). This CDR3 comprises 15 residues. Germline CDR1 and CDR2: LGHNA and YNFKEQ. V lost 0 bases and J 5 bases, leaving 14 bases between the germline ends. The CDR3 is CASSQETGTPDEQYL. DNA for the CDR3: TGTGCCAGCAGCCAAGAAACCGGGACCCCGGACGAGCAGTACTTA.

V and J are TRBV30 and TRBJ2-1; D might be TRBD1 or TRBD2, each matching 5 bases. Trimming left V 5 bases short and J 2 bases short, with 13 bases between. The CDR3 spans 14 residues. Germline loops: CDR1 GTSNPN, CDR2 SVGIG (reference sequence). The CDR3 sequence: CAWEKTAAYNEQFF. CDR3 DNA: TGTGCCTGGGAAAAGACAGCGGCCTACAATGAGCAGTTCTTC.

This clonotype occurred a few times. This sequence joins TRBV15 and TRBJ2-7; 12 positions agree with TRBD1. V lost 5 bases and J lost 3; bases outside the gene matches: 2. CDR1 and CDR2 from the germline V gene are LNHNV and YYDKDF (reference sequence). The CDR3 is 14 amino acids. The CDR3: CATSGDRGLYEQYF. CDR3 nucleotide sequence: TGTGCCACCAGCGGGGACAGGGGGCTCTACGAGCAGTACTTC.

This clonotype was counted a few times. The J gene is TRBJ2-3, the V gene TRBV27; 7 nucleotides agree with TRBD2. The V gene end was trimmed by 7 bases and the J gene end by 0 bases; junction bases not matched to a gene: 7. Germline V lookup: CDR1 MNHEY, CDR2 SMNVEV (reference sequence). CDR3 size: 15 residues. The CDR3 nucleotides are TGTGCCAGCATGTCCAAAGCGGGGAGCACAGATACGCAGTATTTT. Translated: CASMSKAGSTDTQYF.

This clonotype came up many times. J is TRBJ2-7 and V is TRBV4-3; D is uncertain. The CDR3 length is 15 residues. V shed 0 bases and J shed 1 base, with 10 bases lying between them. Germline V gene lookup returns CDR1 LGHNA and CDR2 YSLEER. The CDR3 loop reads CASSQDRLGSYEQYF. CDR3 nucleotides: TGCGCCAGCAGCCAAGACAGGCTAGGATCCTACGAGCAGTACTTC.

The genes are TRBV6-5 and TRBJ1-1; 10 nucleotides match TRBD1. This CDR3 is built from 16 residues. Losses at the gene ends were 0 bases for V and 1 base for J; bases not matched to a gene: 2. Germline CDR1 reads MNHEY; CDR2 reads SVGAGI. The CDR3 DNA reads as TGTGCCAGCAGTTACTCGGGGACAGGGGAGAACACTGAAGCTTTCTTT. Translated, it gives CASSYSGTGENTEAFF.

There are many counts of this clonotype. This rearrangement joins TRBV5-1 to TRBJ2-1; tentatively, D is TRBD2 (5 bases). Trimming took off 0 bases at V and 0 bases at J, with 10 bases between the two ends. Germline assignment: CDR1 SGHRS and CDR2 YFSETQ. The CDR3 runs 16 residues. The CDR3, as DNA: TGCGCCAGCAGCTTGGGGACGGGAAGCTCCTACAATGAGCAGTTCTTC. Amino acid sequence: CASSLGTGSSYNEQFF.

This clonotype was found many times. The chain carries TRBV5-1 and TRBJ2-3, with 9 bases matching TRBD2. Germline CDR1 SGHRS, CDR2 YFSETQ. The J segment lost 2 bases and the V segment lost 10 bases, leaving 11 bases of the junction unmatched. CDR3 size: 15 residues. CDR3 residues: CAGSPGTSLTDTQYF. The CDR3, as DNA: TGCGCCGGCTCCCCCGGGACTAGCCTCACAGATACGCAGTATTTT.

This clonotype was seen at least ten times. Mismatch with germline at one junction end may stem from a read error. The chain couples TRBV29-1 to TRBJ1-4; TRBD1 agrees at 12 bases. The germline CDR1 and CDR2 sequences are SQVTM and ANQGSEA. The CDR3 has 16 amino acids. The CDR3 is CSVGTGGEPTNEKLFF. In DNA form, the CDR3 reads TGTTCGGTGGGGACAGGGGGCGAACCAACTAATGAAAAACTGTTTTTT.

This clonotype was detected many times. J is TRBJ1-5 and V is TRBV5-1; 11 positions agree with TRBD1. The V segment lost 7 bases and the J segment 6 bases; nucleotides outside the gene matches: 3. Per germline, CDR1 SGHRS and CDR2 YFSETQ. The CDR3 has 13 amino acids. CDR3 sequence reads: CASWTGGVQPQHF. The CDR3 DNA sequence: TGCGCCAGCTGGACAGGGGGCGTTCAGCCCCAGCATTTT. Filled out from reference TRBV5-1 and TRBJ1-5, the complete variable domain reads KAGVTQTPRYLIKTRGQQVTLSCSPISGHRSVSWYQQTPGQGLQFLFEYFSETQRNKGNFPGRFSGRQFSNSRSEMNVSTLELGDSALYLCASWTGGVQPQHFGDGTRLSIL.

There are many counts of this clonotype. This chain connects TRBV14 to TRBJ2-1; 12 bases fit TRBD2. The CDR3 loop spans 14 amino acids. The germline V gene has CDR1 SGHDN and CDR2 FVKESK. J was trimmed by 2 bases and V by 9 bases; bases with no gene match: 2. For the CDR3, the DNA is TGTGCCAGTCGACTAGCGGGAGCCTACAATGAGCAGTTCTTC. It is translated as CASRLAGAYNEQFF.